The 14 T cell receptor beta chains presented below share a single source sample, sequenced in a study of cytomegalovirus exposure and HLA in healthy donors. Primers included in the PCR were 60 Vbeta and 13 Jbeta primers. Sequencing was performed with immunoSEQ multiplex PCR; in TCRdb, only in-frame clones are kept and a portion is missing. The sample lists roughly 190,000 clones; 75% to 90% were seen once. Material: PBMCs. Source of these receptors: a boy younger than 10 in good health and CMV-seronegative.

The chain has TRBV28 and TRBJ2-7; 8 bases align to TRBD2. CDR1 is MDHEN, CDR2 SYDVKM, per germline. Unmatched junction bases numbered 20, after V lost 6 bases and J lost 7 bases. There are 17 residues in the CDR3. CDR3 bases: TGTGCCAGCAGATCCGTGAGGCCTAGCGGGTTAGCGGTGGAGCAGTACTTC. Translating gives CASRSVRPSGLAVEQYF.

The gene calls are TRBV7-6 and TRBJ2-2; no firm D call. The V gene's germline CDR1 is SGHVS and CDR2 FNYEAQ. Trimming pared 1 base from V and 1 base from J, leaving 10 bases between. This CDR3 region has 16 residues. In DNA, the CDR3 is TGTGCCAGCAGCTTAGTGCCCAGGTTGAACACCGGGGAGCTGTTTTTT. As protein: CASSLVPRLNTGELFF. Looking up the rest from reference TRBV7-6 and TRBJ2-2 gives the full variable domain: GAGVSQSPRYKVTKRGQDVALRCDPISGHVSLYWYRQALGQGPEFLTYFNYEAQQDKSGLPNDRFSAERPEGSISTLTIQRTEQRDSAMYRCASSLVPRLNTGELFFGEGSRLTVL.

This clone has just a few counts. CDR3 region: CASSSKTGSDEQYF. The CDR3 bases are TGCGCCAGCAGCTCCAAGACAGGGTCGGACGAGCAGTACTTC. The chain joins TRBV5-1 to TRBJ2-7, with TRBD1 identical over 7 bases. J gave up 5 bases and V 3 bases, and 8 bases lay outside the gene matches. The CDR3 sequence is 14 residues long. Germline V lookup: CDR1 SGHRS, CDR2 YFSETQ.

The gene calls are TRBV2 and TRBJ1-3, with D unresolved. Germline CDR1 is SNHLY and CDR2 is FYNNEI. Trimming pared 5 bases from V and 1 base from J, leaving 3 bases between. The CDR3 consists of 12 residues. CDR3 sequence reads: CASSPSGNTIYF. The CDR3 DNA reads TGTGCCAGCAGTCCGTCTGGAAACACCATATATTTT.

This clone was detected only a few times. This sequence joins TRBV14 and TRBJ2-7; a weak D match, TRBD2 (5 bases). V gave up 1 base and J gave up 2 bases, with 9 bases separating them. The germline gives CDR1 SGHDN, CDR2 FVKESK. This CDR3 comprises 14 residues. The CDR3 protein is CASSQVSGTYEQYF. In nucleotides, the CDR3 is TGTGCCAGCAGCCAAGTCTCGGGAACCTACGAGCAGTACTTC.

This clone was counted once. The chain recombines TRBV7-2 with TRBJ2-3; 10 bases are a match to TRBD2. The CDR3 length is 16 residues. V trimming: 4 bases; J trimming: 0 bases; junction bases outside the gene matches: 4. The germline V gene encodes CDR1 SGHTA and CDR2 FQGNSA. The CDR3 DNA is TGTGCCAGCAGCTGGGTAGCGGGAGGAAGCACAGATACGCAGTATTTT. It is translated as CASSWVAGGSTDTQYF.

The chain joins TRBV7-9 to TRBJ2-2; the D gene is possibly TRBD2 (6 bases). This CDR3 comprises 14 residues. Germline V gives CDR1 SEHNR, CDR2 FQNEAQ (reference sequence). V lost 5 bases and J 5 bases, leaving 12 bases between the germline ends. This CDR3 is CASSELGSTGELFF. CDR3 nucleotides: TGTGCCAGCAGCGAGCTCGGGAGTACCGGGGAGCTGTTTTTT.

The chain uses TRBV7-2 and TRBJ2-7, with 7 bases matching TRBD1. Trimming cost V 0 bases and J 4 bases; bases outside gene matches: 6. CDR1 is SGHTA and CDR2 is FQGNSA in the germline V gene. The CDR3 is 15 residues long. In nucleotides, the CDR3 is TGTGCCAGCAGCTTAGCCCGACAGGGTGTGTACGAGCAGTACTTC. Translation gives CASSLARQGVYEQYF.

The genes are TRBV29-1 and TRBJ2-7; the match to TRBD1 covers 8 bases. There are 13 residues in the CDR3. Germline V gene sequence: CDR1 SQVTM, CDR2 ANQGSEA. The trim removed 4 bases at V and 6 bases at J, leaving 8 bases unmatched. The chain's CDR3 is CSVGTGPATEQYF. The CDR3 DNA is TGCAGCGTTGGGACAGGGCCAGCCACCGAGCAGTACTTC.

V and J are TRBV6-5 and TRBJ1-2; D ambiguous. Germline V lookup: CDR1 MNHEY, CDR2 SVGAGI. The CDR3 runs 15 residues. V lost 0 bases to trimming and J lost 4 bases, with 12 bases between them. The CDR3 DNA sequence: TGTGCCAGCAGTTACTCGGTGGCGGGGATCTATGGCTACACCTTC. Translation: CASSYSVAGIYGYTF.

The V and J genes are TRBV28 and TRBJ2-5; 7 bases fit TRBD2. The CDR3 spans 16 residues. V lost 4 bases to trimming and J lost 5 bases; unmatched junction nucleotides: 13. CDR1 is MDHEN, CDR2 SYDVKM, per germline. In DNA form, the CDR3 reads TGTGCCAGCAGTTCTAGCGGAGTCGGATTCTTGGAGACCCAGTACTTC. This encodes CASSSSGVGFLETQYF.

The sample holds one count of this clone. This chain connects TRBV30 to TRBJ1-1; 9 bases line up with TRBD1. After removal of 2 bases from V and 7 bases from J, the junction contained 8 bases not matched to a gene. CDR3 length: 14 residues. CDR1 GTSNPN and CDR2 SVGIG come from the germline V gene (reference sequence). Here the CDR3 DNA reads TGTGCCTGGAGTAGGGGACAGGGCCCTGATGAAGCTTTCTTT. This encodes CAWSRGQGPDEAFF.

This chain links TRBV5-4 with TRBJ2-1; perhaps TRBD2 as D (5 bases). This CDR3 is 13 amino acids long. CDR1 SGHNT and CDR2 YYREEE come from the germline V gene (reference sequence). With 2 bases removed from V and 10 bases from J, the gap between germline ends came to 13 bases. Here the CDR3 DNA reads TGTGCCAGCAGCTTAAATCAAGGAGGAGAGCAGTTCTTC. This encodes CASSLNQGGEQFF.

DNA for the CDR3: TGTGCCAGCAGGCCGGGACAGATGTACTACGAGCAGTACTTC. This translates into CASRPGQMYYEQYF. J is TRBJ2-7 and V is TRBV28; 7 bases agree with TRBD1. This CDR3 region has 14 residues. J was trimmed by 3 bases and V by 6 bases; bases with no gene match: 8. Germline-derived CDR1 and CDR2 are MDHEN and SYDVKM.